The T cell receptor beta chain described here comes from a study of Graves' ophthalmopathy and Graves' hyperthyroidism. CDR3 length equals 15 residues. CDR1 and CDR2 (germline): SQVTM, ANQGSEA. Trimming took 0 bases from V and 3 from J; bases not matched to a gene: 7. Ophthalmopathy donors' eye disease showed moderate-to-severe activity, CAS of at least 3, NOSPECS of at least 4 and duration under 3 months. RNA transcripts yielded amplified TCR beta CDR3 regions. A first-round RT-PCR used HTBI primers, followed by a second-round multiplex PCR. TCRdb recomputed calls from the multiplex PCR reads with MiXCR, one row per CDR3 protein. The sample records under 350,000 distinct CDR3 sequences, roughly 17% being singletons. Overall study results and limits: Using a 13-signature model, the authors split ophthalmopathy from stable hyperthyroidism, with about 90% sensitivity and approximately 81% specificity. Predictions made by the model for ophthalmopathy progression reached approximately 70% sensitivity and 72% to 85% specificity.

Ten or more counts support this clonotype. Its antigen is unknown. V and J are TRBV29-1 and TRBJ2-7; 8 bases line up with TRBD1. The sample comprised peripheral blood. The source of this sequence is an adult man with Graves' ophthalmopathy. CDR3 sequence reads: CSVEDSPGGFYEQYF. CDR3 DNA sequence: TGCAGCGTTGAAGATTCCCCAGGGGGCTTCTACGAGCAGTACTTC.